This record looks at one TCR beta chain sequence and its context. Its cognate antigen is unknown. Germline assignment: CDR1 SQVTM and CDR2 ANQGSEA. The CDR3 totals 12 residues. V was pared by 6 bases and J by 8 bases, with 14 bases between. This sample was included in a study of cytomegalovirus exposure and HLA in healthy donors. Study conclusions and caveats: Some TCR beta chains (around 180 of them) were listed as cytomegalovirus-associated. The classifier was said to identify cytomegalovirus status with high specificity and sensitivity. The authors considered a cluster of highly shared sequence variants likely to be a sequencing artifact.

Amplification used 60 Vbeta primers and 13 Jbeta primers. The table came from immunoSEQ multiplex PCR; TCRdb's copy has only in-frame clones and leaves some out. Of 24,000 or so clones listed, approximately 79% are singletons. Sequences were obtained from PBMCs. V gene TRBV29-1 combines with J gene TRBJ1-5; maybe TRBD1 (6 bases). The sequence was collected from a male donor in good health and CMV-seronegative. CDR3 protein: CSVEVAGEPQHF. The CDR3 region has the DNA TGCAGCGTAGAGGTGGCAGGGGAGCCCCAGCATTTT.